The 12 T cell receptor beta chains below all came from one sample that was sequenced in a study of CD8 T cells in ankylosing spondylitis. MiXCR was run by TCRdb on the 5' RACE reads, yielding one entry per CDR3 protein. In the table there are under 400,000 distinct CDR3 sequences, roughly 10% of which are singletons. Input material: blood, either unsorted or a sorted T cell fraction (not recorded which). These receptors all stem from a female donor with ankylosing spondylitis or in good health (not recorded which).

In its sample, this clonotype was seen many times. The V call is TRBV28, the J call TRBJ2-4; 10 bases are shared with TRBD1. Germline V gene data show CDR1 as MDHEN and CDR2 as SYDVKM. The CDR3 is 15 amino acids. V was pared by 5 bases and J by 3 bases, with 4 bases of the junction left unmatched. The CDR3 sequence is CASSRTGGDKNIQYF. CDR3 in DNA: TGTGCCAGCAGTCGGACAGGGGGGGACAAAAACATTCAGTACTTC.

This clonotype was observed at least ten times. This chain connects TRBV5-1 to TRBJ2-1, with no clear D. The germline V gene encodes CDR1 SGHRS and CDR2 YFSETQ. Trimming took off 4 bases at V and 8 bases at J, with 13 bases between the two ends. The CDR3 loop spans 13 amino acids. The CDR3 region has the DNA TGCGCCAGCAGCCGCTCCGCCCCCGATGAGCAGTTCTTC. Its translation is CASSRSAPDEQFF.

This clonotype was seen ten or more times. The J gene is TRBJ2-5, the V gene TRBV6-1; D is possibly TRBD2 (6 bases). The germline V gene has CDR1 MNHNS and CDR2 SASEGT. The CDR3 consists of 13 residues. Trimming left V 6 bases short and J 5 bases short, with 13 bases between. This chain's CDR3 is CASSHILAETQYF. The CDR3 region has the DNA TGTGCCAGCAGCCATATACTAGCTGAGACCCAGTACTTC.

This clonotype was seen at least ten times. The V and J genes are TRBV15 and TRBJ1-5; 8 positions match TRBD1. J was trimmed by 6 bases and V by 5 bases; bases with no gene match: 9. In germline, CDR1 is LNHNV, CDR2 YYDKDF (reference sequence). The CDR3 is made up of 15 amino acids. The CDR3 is CATSDTYRGTQPQHF. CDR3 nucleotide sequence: TGTGCCACCAGCGACACGTACAGGGGGACTCAGCCCCAGCATTTT.

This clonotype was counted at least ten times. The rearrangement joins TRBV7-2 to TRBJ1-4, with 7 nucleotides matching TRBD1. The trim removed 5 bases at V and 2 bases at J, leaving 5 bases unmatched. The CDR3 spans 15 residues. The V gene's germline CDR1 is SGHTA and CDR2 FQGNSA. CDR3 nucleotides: TGTGCCAGCAGCCCTGTGACAGGGACTAATGAAAAACTGTTTTTT. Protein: CASSPVTGTNEKLFF.

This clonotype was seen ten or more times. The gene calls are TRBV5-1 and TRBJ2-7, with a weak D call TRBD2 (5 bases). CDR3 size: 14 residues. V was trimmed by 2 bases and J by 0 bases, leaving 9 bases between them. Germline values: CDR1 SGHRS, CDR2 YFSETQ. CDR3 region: CASSLAEHSYEQYF. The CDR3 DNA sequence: TGCGCCAGCAGCTTAGCGGAGCACTCCTACGAGCAGTACTTC.

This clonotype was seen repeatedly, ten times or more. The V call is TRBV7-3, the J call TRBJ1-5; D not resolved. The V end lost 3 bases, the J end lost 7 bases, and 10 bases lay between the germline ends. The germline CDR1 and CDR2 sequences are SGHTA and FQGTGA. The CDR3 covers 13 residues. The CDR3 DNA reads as TGTGCCAGCAGCTTCAGGAGGGTCCAGCCCCAGCATTTT. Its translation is CASSFRRVQPQHF.

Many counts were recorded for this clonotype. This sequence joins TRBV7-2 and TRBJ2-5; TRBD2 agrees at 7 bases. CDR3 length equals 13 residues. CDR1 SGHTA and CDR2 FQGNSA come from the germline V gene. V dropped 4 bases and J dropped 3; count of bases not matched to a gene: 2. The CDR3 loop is CASSSGTKETQYF. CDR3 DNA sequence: TGTGCCAGCAGCTCCGGGACTAAAGAGACCCAGTACTTC. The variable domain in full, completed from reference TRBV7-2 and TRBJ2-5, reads GAGVSQSPSNKVTEKGKDVELRCDPISGHTALYWYRQSLGQGLEFLIYFQGNSAPDKSGLPSDRFSAERTGGSVSTLTIQRTQQEDSAVYLCASSSGTKETQYFGPGTRLLVL.

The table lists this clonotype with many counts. The CDR3 protein is CASRLEEDQPQHF. The CDR3, as DNA: TGTGCCAGCAGACTCGAGGAGGATCAGCCCCAGCATTTT. The chain carries TRBV7-9 and TRBJ1-5, with D unclear. This CDR3 contains 13 residues. The V gene's germline CDR1 is SEHNR and CDR2 FQNEAQ (reference sequence). V lost 6 bases, J lost 5 bases, and 11 bases lay in between.

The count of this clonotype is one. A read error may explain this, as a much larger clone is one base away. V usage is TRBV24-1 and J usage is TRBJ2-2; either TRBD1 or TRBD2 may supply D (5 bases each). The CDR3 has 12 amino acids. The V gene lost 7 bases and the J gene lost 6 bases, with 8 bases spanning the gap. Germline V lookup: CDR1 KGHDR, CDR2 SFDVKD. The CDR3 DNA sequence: TGTGCCACCAGGGGGGACGCCGGGGAGCTGTTTTTT. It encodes CATRGDAGELFF.

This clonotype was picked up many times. The CDR3 region has the DNA TGTGCCATCAGTGGGACTAGCGGTACAGATACGCAGTATTTT. It translates to CAISGTSGTDTQYF. The chain couples TRBV10-3 to TRBJ2-3, with TRBD2 matching 10 bases. The CDR3 length is 14 residues. V dropped 4 bases and J dropped 3; count of bases not matched to a gene: 1. Germline V gene data show CDR1 as ENHRY and CDR2 as SYGVKD.

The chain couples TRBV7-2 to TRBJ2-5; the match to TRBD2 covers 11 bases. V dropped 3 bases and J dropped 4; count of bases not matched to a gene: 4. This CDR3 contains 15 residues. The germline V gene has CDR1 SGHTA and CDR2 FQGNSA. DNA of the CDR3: TGTGCCAGCAGCTTTACTAGCGGGAGAATAGAGACCCAGTACTTC. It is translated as CASSFTSGRIETQYF.